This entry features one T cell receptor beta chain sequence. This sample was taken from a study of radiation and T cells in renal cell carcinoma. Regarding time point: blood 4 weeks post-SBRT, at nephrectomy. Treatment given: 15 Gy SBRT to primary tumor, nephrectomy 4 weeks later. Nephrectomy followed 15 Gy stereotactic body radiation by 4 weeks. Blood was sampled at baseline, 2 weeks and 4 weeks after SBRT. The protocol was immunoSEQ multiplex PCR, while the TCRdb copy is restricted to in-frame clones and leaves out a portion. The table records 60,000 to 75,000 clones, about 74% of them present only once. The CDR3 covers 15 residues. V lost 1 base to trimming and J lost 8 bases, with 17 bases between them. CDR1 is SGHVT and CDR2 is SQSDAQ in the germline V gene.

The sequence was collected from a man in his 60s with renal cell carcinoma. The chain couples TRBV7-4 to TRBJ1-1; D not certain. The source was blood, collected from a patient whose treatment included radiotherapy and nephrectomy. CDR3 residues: CASSLVIPPGDEAFF. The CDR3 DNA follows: TGTGCCAGCAGCTTAGTAATCCCGCCCGGAGACGAAGCTTTCTTT.